One T cell receptor (beta chain) is described in this entry. Its antigen is not identified. These data come from a study of STAT3 mutations in large granular lymphocyte leukemia. Findings of the study overall: Treatment regimens differed across patients between samplings. All newly emerging clones after therapy were STAT3 wild type. At least one immunodominant TCR beta clonotype appeared in every T-cell large granular lymphocyte leukemia patient.

Germline V gene sequence: CDR1 GTSNPN, CDR2 SVGIG (reference sequence). The CDR3 extends over 13 amino acids. V lost 3 bases, J lost 11 bases, and 19 bases lay in between. This table comes from immunoSEQ multiplex PCR, and its TCRdb copy is limited to in-frame clones, with some not included. The sample consists of tens of thousands of clones, 75% to 90% of them appearing once. This TCR came from a man aged 55 to 70 with T-cell large granular lymphocyte leukemia. Some clones in this sample may be carry-over from other donors' samples. The rearrangement joins TRBV30 to TRBJ1-1, with unresolved D. The source material was peripheral blood mononuclear cells. As DNA, the CDR3 is TGTGCCTGGAGAGACCTCAAGGTTATAAGGGCTTTCTTT. The encoded protein is CAWRDLKVIRAFF.